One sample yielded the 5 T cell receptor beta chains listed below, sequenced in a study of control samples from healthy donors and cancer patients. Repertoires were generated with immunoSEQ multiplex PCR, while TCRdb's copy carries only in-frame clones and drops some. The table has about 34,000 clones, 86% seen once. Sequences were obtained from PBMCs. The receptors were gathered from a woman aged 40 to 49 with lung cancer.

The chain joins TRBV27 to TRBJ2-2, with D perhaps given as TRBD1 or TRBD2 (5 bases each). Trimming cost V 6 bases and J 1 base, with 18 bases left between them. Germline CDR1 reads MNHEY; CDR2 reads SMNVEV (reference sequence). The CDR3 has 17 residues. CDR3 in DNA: TGTGCCAGCAGCTCGGAACTCGGGACCCTGAACACCGGGGAGCTGTTTTTT. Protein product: CASSSELGTLNTGELFF.

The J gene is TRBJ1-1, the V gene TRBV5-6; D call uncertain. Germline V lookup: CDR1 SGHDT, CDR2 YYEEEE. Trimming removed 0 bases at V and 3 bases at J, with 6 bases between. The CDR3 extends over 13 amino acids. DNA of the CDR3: TGTGCCAGCAGCTTGGTAATGCACACTGAAGCTTTCTTT. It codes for CASSLVMHTEAFF.

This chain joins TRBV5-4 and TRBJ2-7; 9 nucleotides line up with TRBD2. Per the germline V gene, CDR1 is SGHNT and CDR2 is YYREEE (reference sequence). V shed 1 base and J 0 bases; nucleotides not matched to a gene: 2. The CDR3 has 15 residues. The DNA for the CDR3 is TGTGCCAGCAGCTTGCCGACTAGCGGCTCCTACGAGCAGTACTTC. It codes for CASSLPTSGSYEQYF.

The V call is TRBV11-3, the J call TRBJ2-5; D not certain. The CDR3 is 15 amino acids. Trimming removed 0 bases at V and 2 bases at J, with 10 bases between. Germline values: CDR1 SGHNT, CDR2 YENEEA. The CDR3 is CASSLDGREQETQYF. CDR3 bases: TGTGCCAGCAGCTTAGATGGTAGGGAACAAGAGACCCAGTACTTC.

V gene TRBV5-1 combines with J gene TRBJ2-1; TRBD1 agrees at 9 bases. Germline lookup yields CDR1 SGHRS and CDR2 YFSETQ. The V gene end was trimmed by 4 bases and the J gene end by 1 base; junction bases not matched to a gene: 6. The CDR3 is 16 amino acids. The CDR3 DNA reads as TGCGCCAGCAGCATTGAACAGGGGGCATCCTACAATGAGCAGTTCTTC. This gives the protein CASSIEQGASYNEQFF. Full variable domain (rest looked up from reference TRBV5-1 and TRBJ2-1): KAGVTQTPRYLIKTRGQQVTLSCSPISGHRSVSWYQQTPGQGLQFLFEYFSETQRNKGNFPGRFSGRQFSNSRSEMNVSTLELGDSALYLCASSIEQGASYNEQFFGPGTRLTVL.